The present T cell receptor beta chain was sequenced within a study of memory CD4+ T cells and cytomegalovirus serostatus (dated by TCRdb to 2018 to 2020). At the level of the whole study: The cohort comprised 33 healthy Belgian adults, 9 CMV seropositive and roughly 25 CMV seronegative. The study sequenced CD4+ memory TCRbeta repertoires of a Belgian cohort with known cytomegalovirus serostatus to replicate a published TCR-based CMV serostatus classifier. Findings and caveats that apply to the study as a whole: For predicting CMV serostatus, the median bootstrapped AUC was approximately 0.95 using the original framework and about 0.9 using a US-trained random forest. A median bootstrapped AUC of around 0.95 with a 95% CI of 0.76-1.00 was achieved on the Belgian cohort by the original-framework classifier. Among the 150 to 200 previously reported CMV-associated TCRbeta sequences, over 65 showed up in the CD4+ memory repertoires, with each one found in between one and five individuals. Only CD4+CD45RO+ memory cells were sequenced, in contrast to the original study, in which naive and memory CD4+ and CD8+ populations were covered. The results were interpreted as suggesting that the CMV-associated TCR signature is mostly present in the CD4+ memory repertoire.

As concerns this clone: This receptor's antigen is unknown. No much larger clone exists at a distance of one base, and base qualities are not known.

CDR3 length: 16 amino acids, cysteine to phenylalanine. Solely the CDR3 DNA is kept, with 48 bases framed from the first base. CDR1 SGHAT and CDR2 FQNNGV are derived from the germline V gene. V lost 4 bases and J lost 0 bases; the stretch between them is 12 bases long. Genomic DNA was extracted from sorted cells with the Quick-DNA Microprep Kit. Amplification of TCRbeta DNA was done with the immunoSEQ hsTCRbeta kit, following the protocol from the manufacturer. TCRbeta libraries were sequenced on an Illumina MiSeq instrument. In the paper's pipeline: Removing out-of-frame sequences left roughly 2.4 million distinct TCRbeta sequences, an average of around 67,000 per individual. Each individual was scored using the number of 160 or so previously reported CMV-associated TCRbeta sequences that the individual carried and the total number of productive distinct TCRbeta sequences. A beta-binomial model was reimplemented in Python, and random forests from scikit-learn, run with default parameters, were trained on data from the US cohort. Classifier performance on the Belgian cohort was reported as the median AUC with percentile confidence intervals calculated over 10,000 bootstrap iterations. This is the immuneACCESS table as TCRdb keeps it, with only in-frame sequences that have V and J called. A part of the clones is gone; compared with another copy, unresolved V genes explain less than half, and the rest is unexplained. Clone size and V and J calls were adopted from that table, with D and trimming inferred from the DNA. The sample data list tens of thousands of clones, and about 76% of these were observed just once. The ten most abundant clones make up around 5% of the sample.

Single viable CD3+CD4+CD8-CD45RO+ cells were sorted as memory CD4+ T cells on a FACSAria II. CMV serostatus was assessed using a Roche Elecsys assay, by which serum IgG against CMV pp150, pp28, p38 and p52 was detected. Once the samples were thawed, total CD4+ T cells were enriched through positive selection using CD4 magnetic microbeads. The samples came from a different study that was designed specifically to examine the CD4+ T cell memory repertoire. Peripheral blood mononuclear cells were isolated and cryopreserved according to standard operating procedures, and serum was kept at -80 degrees C. The staining relied on CD3-PerCP (BW264/56), CD4-APC (RPA-T4), CD45RO-PE (UCHT1) and CD8-Pacific Orange (3B5) antibodies, and Sytox blue was used to exclude non-viable cells.

Sequenced: memory CD4+ T cells from blood. The receptor comes from an adult in good health and CMV-seropositive. Rearrangement joined TRBV11-2 to TRBJ2-2; no confident D gene assignment can be made. The CDR3 here reads CASSSFSAPNTGELFF. The sequenced DNA: TGTGCCAGCAGCTCCTTCTCAGCGCCGAACACCGGGGAGCTGTTTTTT.